Following are 16 T cell receptor beta chains from one sample sequenced in a study of cytomegalovirus exposure and HLA in healthy donors. Both 60 Vbeta primers and 13 Jbeta primers went into the PCR. Sequencing was performed with immunoSEQ multiplex PCR; in TCRdb, only in-frame clones are kept and a portion is missing. In the table there are roughly 100,000 clones, around four fifths of which are singletons. The sequenced material came from PBMCs. The receptors were sampled from a man between 40 and 49 years old in good health and CMV-seronegative.

The chain links TRBV11-2 to TRBJ2-1, with TRBD2 matching over 8 bases. J lost 2 bases, V lost 0 bases, and 3 bases had no gene match. CDR3 length: 16 amino acids. From germline, CDR1 is SGHAT and CDR2 FQNNGV. The CDR3 loop is CASSLDFGGAYNEQFF. CDR3 nucleotide sequence: TGTGCCAGCAGCTTAGATTTCGGGGGGGCCTACAATGAGCAGTTCTTC.

In the case of this clone: A junction end diverges from the germline sequence, so it may reflect a read error. The chain carries TRBV7-2 and TRBJ2-3, with 10 bases aligning to TRBD2. This CDR3 is 16 amino acids long. CDR1 is SGHTA, CDR2 FQGNSA, per germline. DNA for the CDR3: TGTGCCAGCAGCCCCACTAGCGGGGTGGGCACAGATACGCAATATTTT. Translating it yields CASSPTSGVGTDTQYF.

In nucleotides, the CDR3 is TGTGCCAGCAGCAAAGTGAGAGGTCTAGCCAAAAACATTCAGTACTTC. The encoded protein is CASSKVRGLAKNIQYF. V and J are TRBV21-1 and TRBJ2-4; the D segment call TRBD2 is taken from the table without a DNA check. TRBV21-1 is reported as a pseudogene. This CDR3 contains 16 residues.

The rearrangement joins TRBV4-1 to TRBJ1-4, with a tentative D call TRBD1 (6 bases). CDR3 size: 16 residues. Germline V gives CDR1 MGHRA, CDR2 YSYEKL. The V and J ends lost 1 base and 2 bases respectively, with 11 bases between them. Here the CDR3 DNA reads TGCGCCAGCAGCCAAGCCCCAGGGGCCACTAATGAAAAACTGTTTTTT. This gives the protein CASSQAPGATNEKLFF.

V gene TRBV7-3 combines with J gene TRBJ2-5; a possible D gene is TRBD1 (6 bases). Germline V gene lookup returns CDR1 SGHTA and CDR2 FQGTGA. CDR3 size: 13 residues. The V and J ends lost 5 bases and 1 base respectively, with 8 bases between them. The CDR3 DNA is TGTGCCAGCAGCCGACAGGTCCAAGAGACCCAGTACTTC. Translation: CASSRQVQETQYF.

V gene TRBV7-9 combines with J gene TRBJ2-7; TRBD1 aligns across 9 bases. The CDR3 loop spans 17 amino acids. Germline CDR1 and CDR2: SEHNR and FQNEAQ (reference sequence). J lost 2 bases, V lost 6 bases, and 14 bases had no gene match. This chain's CDR3 is CASSFILGTGIAYEQYF. The CDR3 DNA follows: TGTGCCAGCAGTTTCATCCTGGGGACAGGGATAGCCTACGAGCAGTACTTC.

The sample holds a few counts of this clone. The genes are TRBV6-7 and TRBJ1-1, with D perhaps matching TRBD1 (6 bases). Being an ORF, TRBV6-7 has a function that is uncertain. There are 14 residues in the CDR3. Between the trimmed V and J ends, which lost 2 bases and 1 base, there was a span of 8 bases. CDR3 protein: CASSYPDRNTEAFF. The CDR3 nucleotides are TGTGCCAGCAGTTACCCGGACAGGAACACTGAAGCTTTCTTT.

This clone was counted between two and nine times. The rearrangement joins TRBV9 to TRBJ2-6; D is possibly TRBD2 (6 bases). This CDR3 spans 15 amino acids. V dropped 4 bases and J dropped 0 bases, with 8 bases sitting between them. The germline V gene has CDR1 SGDLS and CDR2 YYNGEE. The CDR3 bases are TGTGCCAGCAGCCCGGAGGGCTCTGGGGCCAACGTCCTGACTTTC. Translation: CASSPEGSGANVLTF.

V gene TRBV5-4 combines with J gene TRBJ1-2; 8 bases align to TRBD1. CDR1 and CDR2 from the germline V gene are SGHNT and YYREEE (reference sequence). J was trimmed by 5 bases and V by 2 bases; bases with no gene match: 8. The CDR3 sequence is 15 residues long. CDR3 DNA: TGTGCCAGCAGCTTAGCCGGACAGGGTATTTATGGCTACACCTTC. Residues: CASSLAGQGIYGYTF.

The chain joins TRBV13 to TRBJ1-1; 7 nucleotides match TRBD1. The CDR3 totals 12 residues. V trimming: 7 bases; J trimming: 5 bases; junction bases outside the gene matches: 4. The germline CDR1 and CDR2 sequences are PRHDT and FYEKMQ (reference sequence). CDR3: CASTGGRTEAFF. The CDR3 DNA sequence: TGTGCCAGCACAGGGGGGCGGACTGAAGCTTTCTTT.

This clone occurred once. This chain connects TRBV30 to TRBJ2-7, with 12 bases aligning to TRBD1. CDR3 length equals 15 residues. Germline-derived CDR1 and CDR2 are GTSNPN and SVGIG (reference sequence). Trimming took 3 bases from V and 2 from J; bases not matched to a gene: 5. The CDR3 coding sequence is TGTGCCTGGAGCGGGGGACAGGGGGCAGCCTACGAGCAGTACTTC. It yields the protein CAWSGGQGAAYEQYF.

This clone was counted between two and nine times. The chain links TRBV18 to TRBJ1-3; D is unresolved. The CDR3 contains 17 residues. Germline lookup yields CDR1 KGHSH and CDR2 LQKENI. Trimming took off 1 base at V and 0 bases at J, with 13 bases between the two ends. CDR3 amino acids: CASSPQNPSFSGNTIYF. CDR3 coding DNA: TGTGCCAGCTCACCACAAAATCCTTCTTTCTCTGGAAACACCATATATTTT.

The rearrangement joins TRBV18 to TRBJ2-7; no clear D gene. V lost 4 bases to trimming and J lost 0 bases, with 7 bases between them. Germline CDR1 reads KGHSH; CDR2 reads LQKENI. The CDR3 runs 13 residues. The CDR3, as DNA: TGTGCCAGCTCACTGCCAGGCTCCTACGAGCAGTACTTC. This codes for CASSLPGSYEQYF. Combining the CDR3 with reference TRBV18 and TRBJ2-7 gives the whole variable domain NAGVMQNPRHLVRRRGQEARLRCSPMKGHSHVYWYRQLPEEGLKFMVYLQKENIIDESGMPKERFSAEFPKEGPSILRIQQVVRGDSAAYFCASSLPGSYEQYFGPGTRLTVT.

This rearrangement joins TRBV27 to TRBJ2-7; unclear D gene. V was shortened by 7 bases and J by 2 bases, with 9 bases between the two germline ends. This CDR3 contains 12 residues. Germline loops: CDR1 MNHEY, CDR2 SMNVEV (reference sequence). The DNA for the CDR3 is TGTGCCAGCATGAGTGGTGCCTACGAGCAGTACTTC. Translating gives CASMSGAYEQYF.

The genes are TRBV19 and TRBJ1-2; 7 bases agree with TRBD1. V trimming: 7 bases; J trimming: 8 bases; junction bases outside the gene matches: 10. Germline V lookup: CDR1 LNHDA, CDR2 SQIVND (reference sequence). The CDR3 spans 13 residues. In DNA, the CDR3 is TGTGCCAGTATGATGGAGGGGGCGTGGGGCTACACCTTC. Translated: CASMMEGAWGYTF.

In its sample, this clone was seen once. V usage is TRBV7-3 and J usage is TRBJ2-7; D may be TRBD2 (7 bases). V lost 4 bases and J 2 bases, leaving 15 bases between the germline ends. CDR1 and CDR2 (germline): SGHTA, FQGTGA. The CDR3 length is 15 residues. The CDR3 sequence is CASSSNGGGAYEQYF. The CDR3 DNA follows: TGTGCCAGCAGCTCCAATGGAGGGGGGGCCTACGAGCAGTACTTC.